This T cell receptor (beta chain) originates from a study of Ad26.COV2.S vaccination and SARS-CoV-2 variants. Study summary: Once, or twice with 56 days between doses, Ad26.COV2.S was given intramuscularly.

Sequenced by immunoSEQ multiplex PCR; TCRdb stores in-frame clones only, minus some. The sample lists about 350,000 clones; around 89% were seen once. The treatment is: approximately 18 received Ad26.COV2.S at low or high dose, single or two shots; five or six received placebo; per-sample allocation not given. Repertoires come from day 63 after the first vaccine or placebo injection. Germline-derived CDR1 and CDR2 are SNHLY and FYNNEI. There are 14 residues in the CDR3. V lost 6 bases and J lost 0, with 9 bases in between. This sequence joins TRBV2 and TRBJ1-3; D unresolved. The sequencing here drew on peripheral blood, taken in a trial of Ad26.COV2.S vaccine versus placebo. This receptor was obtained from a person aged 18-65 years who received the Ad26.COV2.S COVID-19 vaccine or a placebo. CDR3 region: CASSPGYSGNTIYF. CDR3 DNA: TGTGCCAGCAGCCCAGGATACTCTGGAAACACCATATATTTT.